Given below is one TCR beta chain in context. Its antigen is still unknown. TCRdb processed the 5' RACE reads again and assigns one entry to each CDR3 protein, with no DNA. This listing includes 70,000 to 95,000 distinct CDR3 sequences. The data were obtained in a study of monozygotic twins with inflammatory bowel disease. Study conclusions and caveats: In patient repertoires, differing immunosuppressive treatments may have added some variability. Whether twins were concordant or discordant made no difference to repertoire similarity, possibly from limited power.

Sequencing used blood. The clonotype comes from a human donor with ulcerative colitis or Crohn's disease, or a healthy co-twin of an affected twin (not recorded which).

The CDR3 spells CASSLSRGAYEQYF. This sequence joins TRBV7-2 and TRBJ2-7. Germline V gene data show CDR1 as SGHTA and CDR2 as FQGNSA. The CDR3 has 14 amino acids.